This is a list of T cell receptor beta chains from one sample in a study of cytomegalovirus exposure and HLA in healthy donors. The method was immunoSEQ multiplex PCR; TCRdb's version includes in-frame clones alone and lacks a portion of them. The sample holds under 200,000 clones, around 79% seen once. The specimen sequenced was PBMCs. These TCRs come from a woman aged 40 to 50 in good health and CMV-seropositive. Both conserved end residues are part of each CDR3. A D gene is named only where the DNA matches it firmly. Clone size appears in some rows only: once, few, many, or a class for an expanded clone.

TRBJ1-4,TRBV19,14,NA,few,TGTGCCAGTAGGCTCCCGGGAATACCTGAAAAACTGTTTTTT,CASRLPGIPEKLFF
TRBJ1-1,TRBV10-3,15,NA,NA,TGTGCCATCAGCGACAGGAGACCCTTGAACACTGAAGCTTTCTTT,CAISDRRPLNTEAFF
TRBJ2-5,TRBV5-4,14,TRBD1,NA,TGTGCCAGCAGCGATCGACAGGGGGGAGAGACCCAGTACTTC,CASSDRQGGETQYF
TRBJ2-7,TRBV18,12,NA,NA,TGTGCCAGCTCACTTGGACAGACTGAGCAGTACTTC,CASSLGQTEQYF
TRBJ1-5,TRBV4-3,15,NA,NA,TGCGCCAGCAGCCAAGAGTTCGGAGGGACTCAGCCCCAGCATTTT,CASSQEFGGTQPQHF
TRBJ2-5,TRBV2,15,NA,NA,TGTGCCAGCAGTGAAGCGGGGGGGCCTATAGAGACCCAGTACTTC,CASSEAGGPIETQYF
TRBJ2-2,TRBV11-2,15,NA,NA,TGTGCCAGCAGCTTAGAACAGGGGAACACCGGGGAGCTGTTTTTT,CASSLEQGNTGELFF
TRBJ2-7,TRBV6-1,15,TRBD1,NA,TGTGCCAGCAGTGAAGGGGGGACAGGGGGCGACGAGCAGTACTTC,CASSEGGTGGDEQYF
TRBJ2-7,TRBV7-9,15,NA,NA,TGTGCCAGCAGCGCCGGGTCCCTAGTATTCTACGAGCAGTACTTC,CASSAGSLVFYEQYF
TRBJ1-5,TRBV2,14,NA,NA,TGTGCCAGCAGTGGCGACTCGACCAGTCAGCCCCAGCATTTT,CASSGDSTSQPQHF
TRBJ2-5,TRBV28,16,NA,NA,TGTGCCAGCAGCCCCCAGGGGAGGGGAGGGGGAGAGACCCAGTACTTC,CASSPQGRGGGETQYF
TRBJ1-2,TRBV9,14,NA,NA,TGTGCCAGCAGCGTCGAGGGCTCTAACTATGGCTACACCTTC,CASSVEGSNYGYTF
TRBJ1-1,TRBV6-5,14,NA,NA,TGTGCCAGCAGTTCACGGGGGGAGAACACTGAAGCTTTCTTT,CASSSRGENTEAFF
TRBJ1-2,TRBV5-1,17,TRBD1,few,TGCGCCAGCAGCTTGGCCGCAGGACAGGGGGCAAACTATGGCTACACCTTC,CASSLAAGQGANYGYTF
TRBJ1-2,TRBV5-6,15,NA,NA,TGTGCCAGCAGCAGAGGACAGACCCTAAACTATGGCTACACCTTC,CASSRGQTLNYGYTF
TRBJ1-2,TRBV4-3,15,NA,NA,TGCGCCAGCAGCCAAGAAAACAGGGCTTACGATGGCTACACCTTC,CASSQENRAYDGYTF
TRBJ2-1,TRBV4-2,16,NA,NA,TGTGCCAGCAGCCAAGGTCGCGCGAGCTCCTACAATGAGCAGTTCTTC,CASSQGRASSYNEQFF
TRBJ1-2,TRBV7-2,16,TRBD1,NA,TGTGCCAGCAGCCCCTGGGGACAGGGTAGCAGCTATGGCTACACCTTC,CASSPWGQGSSYGYTF
TRBJ2-2,TRBV19,18,TRBD2,NA,TGTGCCACCCAAAACTTGAGGGGACTAGCGACCAACACCGGGGAGCTGTTTTTT,CATQNLRGLATNTGELFF
TRBJ1-1,TRBV6-5,15,NA,once,TGTGCCAGCAGTTACTCCGGGGTAGGGAACACTGAAGCTTTCTTT,CASSYSGVGNTEAFF
TRBJ2-1,TRBV6-5,15,TRBD2,few,TGTGCCAGCGGGAGACTAGCGGGCCCTATGGATGAGCAGTTCTTC,CASGRLAGPMDEQFF
TRBJ2-7,TRBV18,14,TRBD1,NA,TGTGCCAGCTCACCCCGACAGGGAACCTACGAGCAGTACTTC,CASSPRQGTYEQYF
TRBJ2-2,TRBV5-6,15,NA,NA,TGTGCCAGCAGCTTATTCAGCGCGAACACCGGGGAGCTGTTTTTT,CASSLFSANTGELFF
TRBJ1-4,TRBV19,15,NA,NA,TGTGCCAGTAGTATCGCTGGGGGGGCGCAGGAAAAACTGTTTTTT,CASSIAGGAQEKLFF
TRBJ1-2,TRBV30,15,TRBD1,NA,TGTGCCTCATCCTCCGGGACAGCGCTCGGGGTTGGCTACACCTTC,CASSSGTALGVGYTF
TRBJ2-5,TRBV5-1,15,NA,NA,TGCGCCAGCAGCGAGAGGCAGGGGATTAGGGAGACCCAGTACTTC,CASSERQGIRETQYF
TRBJ1-1,TRBV4-3,14,NA,few,TGCGCCAGCAGCCAGATACCCCGGAGCACTGAAGCTTTCTTT,CASSQIPRSTEAFF
TRBJ1-4,TRBV18,17,NA,NA,TGTGCCAGCTCACCAACCTTCATACAGGGACCGGCAGCGAAACTGTTTTTT,CASSPTFIQGPAAKLFF
TRBJ2-7,TRBV6-5,12,NA,NA,TGTGCCAGCAGAAATACAGGGTACGAGCAGTACTTC,CASRNTGYEQYF
TRBJ2-2,TRBV2,16,TRBD2,NA,TGTGCCAGCAGTGTTACTAGCGGGAGAGGAACCGGGGAGCTGTTTTTT,CASSVTSGRGTGELFF
TRBJ1-3,TRBV4-3,18,NA,NA,TGCGCCAGCAGCCAAGATAGAGCAGGTTACTCCTCTGGAAACACCATATATTTT,CASSQDRAGYSSGNTIYF
TRBJ2-3,TRBV5-1,14,TRBD2,NA,TGCGCCAGCAGCTTGGGGCTAGCGGGGGATACGCAGTATTTT,CASSLGLAGDTQYF
TRBJ2-7,TRBV7-8,13,TRBD2,NA,TGTGCCAGCAGCGTGGGACTAGCCTACGAGCAGTACTTC,CASSVGLAYEQYF